A single sample is the source of the 18 T cell receptor beta chains below, sequenced in a study of T-cell reconstitution after alpha-beta-depleted transplantation in children. Construction of the TCRbeta library involved unique molecular identifiers. TCRdb re-called the PCR reads with MiXCR, one entry per CDR3 protein. The repertoire holds 70,000 to 100,000 distinct CDR3 sequences, about 12% seen once, with about 14% in the top ten. Sequencing used PBMCs from the stem cell graft donor, obtained from the stem cell graft. Receptors were obtained from a human donor who donated a stem cell graft to a child with inherited bone marrow failure.

The V gene is TRBV4-3, the J gene TRBJ2-3, with 10 bases aligning to TRBD1. The CDR3 sequence is 16 residues long. V was clipped by 2 bases and J by 8 bases; unmatched bases: 10. CDR1 and CDR2 (germline): LGHNA, YSLEER. The CDR3 protein is CASSQRQGARDATQYF. The CDR3 DNA sequence: TGCGCCAGCAGCCAAAGACAGGGGGCTAGAGATGCTACGCAGTATTTT.

Many counts were recorded for this clonotype. The rearrangement joins TRBV4-2 to TRBJ1-3; a possible D gene is TRBD1 (6 bases). Germline assignment: CDR1 LGHNA and CDR2 YNFKEQ. The CDR3 covers 18 residues. V shed 2 bases and J shed 0 bases, with 17 bases lying between them. CDR3 coding DNA: TGTGCCAGCAGCCAAAACCCCGCGGGGGCCAACTCTGGAAACACCATATATTTT. Its translation: CASSQNPAGANSGNTIYF.

This clonotype occurred many times. The genes are TRBV12-3 or TRBV12-4 and TRBJ1-3, with 7 bases aligning to TRBD1. CDR3 size: 16 residues. The trim removed 6 bases at V and 3 bases at J, leaving 11 bases unmatched. The CDR3 region has the DNA TGTGCCAGCAGACCACACAGGGGCAACCTTGGAAACACCATATATTTT. It codes for CASRPHRGNLGNTIYF.

This clonotype has at least ten counts. The chain links TRBV5-1 to TRBJ2-2; no clear D. The CDR3 extends over 13 amino acids. V lost 4 bases and J lost 9, with 13 bases in between. Per the germline V gene, CDR1 is SGHRS and CDR2 is YFSETQ. The CDR3 region has the DNA TGCGCCAGCAGCCGAAGCCCTACAAGGGAGCTGTTTTTT. Amino acids: CASSRSPTRELFF. Drawing the rest from reference TRBV5-1 and TRBJ2-2, the complete variable domain is KAGVTQTPRYLIKTRGQQVTLSCSPISGHRSVSWYQQTPGQGLQFLFEYFSETQRNKGNFPGRFSGRQFSNSRSEMNVSTLELGDSALYLCASSRSPTRELFFGEGSRLTVL.

In its sample, this clonotype was seen many times. The J gene is TRBJ2-1, the V gene TRBV20-1, with D perhaps TRBD1 (6 bases). Trimming shortened V by 2 bases and J by 7 bases, and 18 bases separated the two germline ends. The CDR3 runs 15 residues. Germline loops: CDR1 DFQATT, CDR2 SNEGSKA (reference sequence). This chain's CDR3 is CSARNRVRPFNEQFF. The CDR3 bases are TGCAGTGCTAGAAACAGGGTTCGGCCCTTTAATGAGCAGTTCTTC.

This clonotype was counted between two and nine times. The genes are TRBV7-2 and TRBJ2-3, with 10 bases that match TRBD2. Trimming removed 2 bases from V and 0 bases from J; junction bases left unmatched: 5. The CDR3 is 17 amino acids. The germline gives CDR1 SGHTA, CDR2 FQGNSA. CDR3: CASSLLAGDPSTDTQYF. The CDR3 region has the DNA TGTGCCAGCAGCTTACTAGCGGGGGACCCTAGCACAGATACGCAGTATTTT.

This clonotype has a count of ten or more. This chain joins TRBV29-1 and TRBJ1-4; 9 bases agree with TRBD1. Unmatched junction bases numbered 14, after V lost 7 bases and J lost 8 bases. The length of the CDR3 is 15 residues. Germline CDR1 is SQVTM and CDR2 is ANQGSEA. The DNA of the CDR3 is TGCAGCGCGTACCGGCCGGACAGGGGAAGCGAAAAACTGTTTTTT. This translates into CSAYRPDRGSEKLFF.

This clonotype was seen many times. Here the CDR3 reads CASSRTRATGELFF. CDR3 nucleotides: TGTGCCAGCAGCCGGACCAGAGCCACCGGGGAGCTGTTTTTT. The rearrangement joins TRBV7-9 to TRBJ2-2; D is uncertain. There are 14 residues in the CDR3. Per germline, CDR1 SEHNR and CDR2 FQNEAQ (reference sequence). The germline V and J ends were trimmed by 5 bases and 4 bases, with 11 bases remaining between them. The full variable domain, its missing parts supplied by reference TRBV7-9 and TRBJ2-2, is DTGVSQNPRHKITKRGQNVTFRCDPISEHNRLYWYRQTLGQGPEFLTYFQNEAQLEKSRLLSDRFSAERPKGSFSTLEIQRTEQGDSAMYLCASSRTRATGELFFGEGSRLTVL.

This clonotype was counted at least ten times. The chain has TRBV5-5 and TRBJ1-2, with no clear D. From germline, CDR1 is SGHKS and CDR2 YYEKEE (reference sequence). The ends were cut back, 3 bases at V and 5 bases at J, with 11 bases in the middle. The CDR3 spans 13 residues. This CDR3 reads CASSSGPAYGYTF. DNA for the CDR3: TGTGCCAGCAGCTCAGGACCAGCGTATGGCTACACCTTC.

On this clonotype: A much larger clone lies one base from this, so it may be a read error. This chain connects TRBV5-1 to TRBJ2-5; perhaps TRBD1 as D (5 bases). The germline gives CDR1 SGHRS, CDR2 YFSETQ. The CDR3 totals 14 residues. The CDR3 DNA reads TGCGCCAGCAGCGAGACAGAAGCCCAAGAGACCCAGTGCTTC. Protein: CASSETEAQETQCF.

The sample holds many counts of this clonotype. The genes are TRBV7-2 and TRBJ1-1; D unresolved. This CDR3 spans 14 amino acids. The V and J ends lost 3 bases and 1 base respectively, with 9 bases between them. CDR1 and CDR2 from the germline V gene are SGHTA and FQGNSA. CDR3 loop: CASSFSHSNTEAFF. CDR3 in DNA: TGTGCCAGCAGCTTTTCACATTCGAACACTGAAGCTTTCTTT. The full variable domain, in which reference TRBV7-2 and TRBJ1-1 provide the parts outside the CDR3, is GAGVSQSPSNKVTEKGKDVELRCDPISGHTALYWYRQSLGQGLEFLIYFQGNSAPDKSGLPSDRFSAERTGGSVSTLTIQRTQQEDSAVYLCASSFSHSNTEAFFGQGTRLTVV.

This clonotype was counted once. The chain carries TRBV5-4 and TRBJ2-3; 8 bases are a match to TRBD2. The CDR3 runs to 15 residues. Germline V gene lookup returns CDR1 SGHNT and CDR2 YYREEE (reference sequence). V lost 0 bases to trimming and J lost 4 bases; unmatched junction nucleotides: 4. CDR3 region: CASSLAGGAPDTQYF. The DNA of the CDR3 is TGTGCCAGCAGCTTGGCGGGGGGGGCCCCAGATACGCAGTATTTT.

This clonotype appeared once. The chain is built from TRBV14 and TRBJ2-1; D possibly matches TRBD1 or TRBD2 (5 bases each). The CDR3 consists of 17 residues. CDR1 SGHDN and CDR2 FVKESK come from the germline V gene. Trimming pared 1 base from V and 3 bases from J, leaving 16 bases between. The CDR3 reads CASSQGVSGTDYNEQFF. CDR3 nucleotides: TGTGCCAGCAGCCAAGGAGTTTCGGGGACGGACTACAATGAGCAGTTCTTC.

This clonotype has ten or more counts. The V call is TRBV7-3, the J call TRBJ2-5; the match to TRBD2 covers 8 bases. CDR1 is SGHTA, CDR2 FQGTGA, per germline. This CDR3 spans 14 amino acids. J gave up 4 bases and V 5 bases, and 6 bases lay outside the gene matches. The CDR3: CASSPGAGGETQYF. The DNA of the CDR3 is TGTGCCAGCAGCCCCGGCGCGGGGGGAGAGACCCAGTACTTC.

This clonotype appeared many times. V and J are TRBV28 and TRBJ2-7; no clear D. CDR1 and CDR2 (germline): MDHEN, SYDVKM. V lost 7 bases to trimming and J lost 4 bases, with 20 bases between them. The CDR3 extends over 15 amino acids. CDR3 amino acids: CASTGPGRSRYEQYF. The DNA for the CDR3 is TGTGCCAGCACCGGGCCAGGAAGGAGCAGGTACGAGCAGTACTTC.

This clonotype was counted a few times. The chain employs TRBV20-1 and TRBJ2-7; 14 positions agree with TRBD2. The CDR3 contains 20 residues. Germline CDR1 reads DFQATT; CDR2 reads SNEGSKA (reference sequence). V lost 2 bases and J lost 2; bases outside the gene matches: 17. As DNA, the CDR3 is TGCAGTGCTAGAATGCTGGGACTAGCGGGAGATGGGGACTCAACCTACGAGCAGTACTTC. This sequence encodes CSARMLGLAGDGDSTYEQYF.

This clonotype was detected many times. This sequence joins TRBV6-5 and TRBJ2-2; D call uncertain. Germline CDR1 reads MNHEY; CDR2 reads SVGAGI. This CDR3 is built from 15 residues. The V end lost 2 bases, the J end lost 5 bases, and 12 bases lay between the germline ends. Here the CDR3 DNA reads TGTGCCAGCAGTTACCAACTATCTGGGACCGGGGAGCTGTTTTTT. Protein: CASSYQLSGTGELFF.

This clonotype was counted many times. CDR3 bases: TGCGCCAGCAGCTTGGACGCGCAATCTGGTTACAATGAGCAGTTCTTC. Translated, it gives CASSLDAQSGYNEQFF. The chain uses TRBV5-1 and TRBJ2-1; D call uncertain. Germline V lookup: CDR1 SGHRS, CDR2 YFSETQ. Trimming left V 0 bases short and J 4 bases short, with 14 bases between. The CDR3 spans 16 residues.